This entry lists 25 T cell receptor beta chains sequenced from one sample in a study of control samples from healthy donors and cancer patients. The repertoire was sequenced with immunoSEQ multiplex PCR; TCRdb's copy has only in-frame clones and lacks some. The sample holds some 190,000 clones. The sequenced material came from blood. The source is a woman under 40 in good health.

The chain combines TRBV5-1 with TRBJ2-5, with TRBD1 matching 8 bases. From germline, CDR1 is SGHRS and CDR2 YFSETQ. V lost 0 bases to trimming and J lost 1 base; unmatched junction nucleotides: 8. This CDR3 comprises 17 residues. The CDR3 DNA is TGCGCCAGCAGCTTGGTCCAGGGGGCATCTGTCCAAGAGACCCAGTACTTC. It specifies CASSLVQGASVQETQYF.

The chain uses TRBV6-5 and TRBJ1-2; no reliable D call. Trimming removed 2 bases from V and 5 bases from J, with 9 bases in between. This CDR3 is 13 amino acids long. The germline V gene encodes CDR1 MNHEY and CDR2 SVGAGI. The CDR3 is CASSYETGYGYTF. The CDR3 coding sequence is TGTGCCAGCAGTTACGAGACGGGGTATGGCTACACCTTC.

The chain has TRBV9 and TRBJ1-1; D call uncertain. Per germline, CDR1 SGDLS and CDR2 YYNGEE. The V end was cut by 0 bases, the J end by 1 base, with 7 bases between. This CDR3 has 14 residues. CDR3 coding DNA: TGTGCCAGCAGCGTAGCCGGTAGGAACACTGAAGCTTTCTTT. It specifies CASSVAGRNTEAFF.

The J gene is TRBJ2-2, the V gene TRBV24-1; TRBD1 aligns across 8 bases. Looked up from germline, CDR1 is KGHDR and CDR2 is SFDVKD. V shed 4 bases, J shed 0 bases, and the junction held 6 bases outside the gene matches. CDR3 length: 17 amino acids. In DNA form, the CDR3 reads TGTGCCACCAGTGAGGCAGGGGGCGAACCGAACACCGGGGAGCTGTTTTTT. Its protein is CATSEAGGEPNTGELFF.

This rearrangement joins TRBV2 to TRBJ1-6; possibly TRBD1 for D (5 bases). The CDR3 covers 13 residues. Trimming took 3 bases from V and 10 from J, leaving 10 bases between them. CDR1 and CDR2 (germline): SNHLY, FYNNEI. CDR3 DNA sequence: TGTGCCAGCAGTGATACAGAGGGGTCACCCCTCCACTTT. Residues: CASSDTEGSPLHF.

The V call is TRBV20-1, the J call TRBJ1-1, with no clear D. This CDR3 region has 11 residues. Germline-derived CDR1 and CDR2 are DFQATT and SNEGSKA (reference sequence). The ends were cut back, 3 bases at V and 0 bases at J, with 2 bases in the middle. The chain's CDR3 is CSARLNTEAFF. The DNA for the CDR3 is TGCAGTGCTAGGTTGAACACTGAAGCTTTCTTT.

The CDR3 here is CASRLELDTDTQYF. The CDR3 DNA is TGTGCCAGCAGGCTAGAACTGGACACAGATACGCAGTATTTT. This rearrangement joins TRBV6-5 to TRBJ2-3; D remains unclear. The CDR3 runs to 14 residues. Germline V gene sequence: CDR1 MNHEY, CDR2 SVGAGI. Trimming shortened V by 6 bases and J by 2 bases, and 12 bases separated the two germline ends.

V is TRBV7-9 and J is TRBJ1-3, with TRBD1 as a possible D gene (5 bases). Germline CDR1 is SEHNR and CDR2 is FQNEAQ (reference sequence). The CDR3 contains 15 residues. Trimming shortened V by 3 bases and J by 2 bases, and 11 bases separated the two germline ends. This chain's CDR3 is CASSFSGETGNTIYF. The CDR3, as DNA: TGTGCCAGCAGCTTTTCGGGGGAAACTGGAAACACCATATATTTT.

The J gene is TRBJ2-5, the V gene TRBV5-1; the D is unclear. CDR1 and CDR2 from the germline V gene are SGHRS and YFSETQ. The CDR3 runs to 13 residues. V lost 2 bases and J lost 0, with 5 bases in between. CDR3 bases: TGCGCCAGCAGCTTTTCGTACCAAGAGACCCAGTACTTC. Residues: CASSFSYQETQYF.

This chain links TRBV5-1 with TRBJ2-3; D is ambiguous. V lost 0 bases and J lost 2, with 13 bases in between. Germline assignment: CDR1 SGHRS and CDR2 YFSETQ. This CDR3 is 16 amino acids long. The CDR3 DNA reads as TGCGCCAGCAGCTTGGGAGGCGGAGAGACCACAGATACGCAGTATTTT. Protein product: CASSLGGGETTDTQYF.

The chain employs TRBV28 and TRBJ1-1, with D unresolved. The CDR3 is made up of 14 amino acids. Germline V lookup: CDR1 MDHEN, CDR2 SYDVKM. The germline V and J ends were trimmed by 1 base and 1 base, with 7 bases remaining between them. The CDR3, as DNA: TGTGCCAGCAGTTTATTCACAGCGAACACTGAAGCTTTCTTT. Translating gives CASSLFTANTEAFF.

The rearrangement joins TRBV30 to TRBJ1-5; D gene uncertain. The CDR3 is made up of 13 amino acids. Between the trimmed V and J ends, which lost 5 bases and 1 base, there was a span of 9 bases. CDR1 and CDR2 from the germline V gene are GTSNPN and SVGIG (reference sequence). The CDR3 region has the DNA TGTGCCTGGGCCATGGGAAGCAATCAGCCCCAGCATTTT. Its translation is CAWAMGSNQPQHF.

The rearrangement links TRBV19 to TRBJ1-4, with 9 bases matching TRBD1. V dropped 4 bases and J dropped 6; count of bases not matched to a gene: 6. The CDR3 runs to 15 residues. Germline-derived CDR1 and CDR2 are LNHDA and SQIVND (reference sequence). CDR3 in amino acids: CASSNYRDRDEKLFF. In DNA, the CDR3 is TGTGCCAGTAGTAACTACCGGGACAGGGATGAAAAACTGTTTTTT.

The V call is TRBV5-1, the J call TRBJ2-5, with D possibly being TRBD2 (5 bases). Trimming took 4 bases from V and 3 from J, leaving 10 bases between them. The CDR3 has 13 residues. Germline V gives CDR1 SGHRS, CDR2 YFSETQ. The CDR3 reads CASSADGKETQYF. Written as DNA, the CDR3 is TGCGCCAGCAGCGCGGACGGGAAAGAGACCCAGTACTTC.

The chain has TRBV6-2 or TRBV6-3 and TRBJ2-5, with D perhaps TRBD1 or TRBD2 (5 bases each). V lost 2 bases, J lost 4 bases, and 14 bases lay in between. There are 15 residues in the CDR3. Germline V lookup: CDR1 MNHEY, CDR2 SVGEGT. CDR3 protein: CASSYVGSRGETQYF. CDR3 DNA: TGTGCCAGCAGTTACGTGGGGTCGAGGGGAGAGACCCAGTACTTC.

The J gene is TRBJ2-7, the V gene TRBV5-5; D possibly corresponds to TRBD1 (6 bases). The CDR3 spans 14 residues. V was trimmed by 2 bases and J by 3 bases, leaving 12 bases between them. Germline loops: CDR1 SGHKS, CDR2 YYEKEE (reference sequence). The CDR3 is CASSFRDTNYEQYF. The CDR3 nucleotides are TGTGCCAGCAGCTTCCGGGACACGAACTACGAGCAGTACTTC.

Note on this clone: Different DNA sequences within this sample yield the same CDR3. This chain uses TRBV3-1 (or the pseudogene TRBV3-2) with TRBJ2-5; the match to TRBD2 covers 8 bases. With V trimmed by 1 base and J by 2 bases, 0 bases remained unmatched. The germline CDR1 and CDR2 sequences are LGHDT and YNNKEL (reference sequence). CDR3 size: 14 residues. The CDR3 bases are TGTGCCAGCAGCCAAGCGGGGGGGCAAGAGACCCAGTACTTC. Encoded protein: CASSQAGGQETQYF.

The chain has TRBV5-8 and TRBJ2-1, with no clear D. The CDR3 consists of 13 residues. Germline V lookup: CDR1 SGHTS, CDR2 YDEGEE. The V gene lost 9 bases and the J gene lost 8 bases, with 18 bases spanning the gap. The CDR3 reads CANGAELGDEQFF. The CDR3 coding sequence is TGTGCCAACGGCGCTGAGCTAGGCGATGAGCAGTTCTTC.

This chain joins TRBV7-2 and TRBJ2-4; D perhaps matches TRBD1 (7 bases). Trimming took 1 base from V and 0 from J, leaving 13 bases between them. The germline CDR1 and CDR2 sequences are SGHTA and FQGNSA. The CDR3 is made up of 17 amino acids. CDR3 sequence reads: CASSLVAGGLAKNIQYF. The CDR3 region has the DNA TGTGCCAGCAGCTTAGTTGCAGGGGGGCTAGCCAAAAACATTCAGTACTTC. Based on the CDR3 plus reference TRBV7-2 and TRBJ2-4, the full variable domain is GAGVSQSPSNKVTEKGKDVELRCDPISGHTALYWYRQSLGQGLEFLIYFQGNSAPDKSGLPSDRFSAERTGGSVSTLTIQRTQQEDSAVYLCASSLVAGGLAKNIQYFGAGTRLSVL.

V gene TRBV20-1 combines with J gene TRBJ1-1, with D hard to call. CDR1 and CDR2 from the germline V gene are DFQATT and SNEGSKA (reference sequence). The CDR3 is made up of 14 amino acids. Trimming removed 3 bases at V and 0 bases at J, with 11 bases between. CDR3 coding DNA: TGCAGTGCTAGTTGGGCAGTCGTGAACACTGAAGCTTTCTTT. Protein: CSASWAVVNTEAFF.

The V and J genes are TRBV28 and TRBJ2-1; the D call may be TRBD1 or TRBD2 (5 bases each). This CDR3 region has 13 residues. V shed 5 bases and J shed 4 bases, with 9 bases lying between them. CDR1 is MDHEN, CDR2 SYDVKM, per germline. CDR3 in DNA: TGTGCCAGCAGTACTGGGGGTTACAATGAGCAGTTCTTC. Translated: CASSTGGYNEQFF.

CDR3 protein: CAWSVGAATDTQYF. The CDR3 DNA reads as TGTGCCTGGAGTGTCGGGGCAGCCACAGATACGCAGTATTTT. This sequence joins TRBV30 and TRBJ2-3; either TRBD1 or TRBD2 may supply D (5 bases each). Trimming cost V 0 bases and J 2 bases, with 9 bases left between them. Germline V gives CDR1 GTSNPN, CDR2 SVGIG (reference sequence). The CDR3 totals 14 residues.

The chain joins TRBV7-9 to TRBJ1-2, with 8 bases fitting TRBD1. V shed 5 bases, J shed 0 bases, and the junction held 14 bases outside the gene matches. Germline CDR1 reads SEHNR; CDR2 reads FQNEAQ (reference sequence). The CDR3 contains 18 residues. DNA of the CDR3: TGTGCCAGCAGCCACCAGTGGGCAGGGGGCTCAGCTAACTATGGCTACACCTTC. Translated: CASSHQWAGGSANYGYTF.

The gene calls are TRBV7-9 and TRBJ2-1; 8 nucleotides line up with TRBD2. Germline V lookup: CDR1 SEHNR, CDR2 FQNEAQ (reference sequence). This CDR3 comprises 15 residues. Trimming took 5 bases from V and 8 from J; bases not matched to a gene: 11. The CDR3 here is CASSTPPRGVDEQFF. In nucleotides, the CDR3 is TGTGCCAGCAGCACCCCGCCGCGGGGGGTCGATGAGCAGTTCTTC.

The chain recombines TRBV3-1 (or the pseudogene TRBV3-2) with TRBJ2-3; maybe TRBD1 (6 bases). The length of the CDR3 is 15 residues. Looked up from germline, CDR1 is LGHDT and CDR2 is YNNKEL (reference sequence). Trimming stripped 1 base from V and 6 bases from J, with 14 bases between. CDR3 bases: TGTGCCAGCAGCCAAGGCGGTGGGGGCTCCGATACGCAGTATTTT. Its protein product is CASSQGGGGSDTQYF.